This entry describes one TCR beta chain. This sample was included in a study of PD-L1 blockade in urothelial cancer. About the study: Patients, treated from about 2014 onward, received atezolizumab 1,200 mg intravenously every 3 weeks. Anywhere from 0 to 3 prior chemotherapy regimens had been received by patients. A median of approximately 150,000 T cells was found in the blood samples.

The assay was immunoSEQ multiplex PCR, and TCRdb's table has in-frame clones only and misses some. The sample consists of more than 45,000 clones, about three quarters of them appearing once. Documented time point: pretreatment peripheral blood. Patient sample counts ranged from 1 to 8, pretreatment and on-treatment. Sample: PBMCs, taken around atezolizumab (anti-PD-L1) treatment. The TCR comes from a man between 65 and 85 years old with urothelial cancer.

This chain's CDR3 is CAWSGGLAFSYEQYF. The CDR3 bases are TGTGCCTGGAGTGGGGGACTAGCCTTCTCCTACGAGCAGTACTTC. The chain is built from TRBV30 and TRBJ2-7; 9 nucleotides align to TRBD2. V lost 1 base and J lost 0; bases outside the gene matches: 4. Germline lookup yields CDR1 GTSNPN and CDR2 SVGIG (reference sequence). The CDR3 spans 15 residues.